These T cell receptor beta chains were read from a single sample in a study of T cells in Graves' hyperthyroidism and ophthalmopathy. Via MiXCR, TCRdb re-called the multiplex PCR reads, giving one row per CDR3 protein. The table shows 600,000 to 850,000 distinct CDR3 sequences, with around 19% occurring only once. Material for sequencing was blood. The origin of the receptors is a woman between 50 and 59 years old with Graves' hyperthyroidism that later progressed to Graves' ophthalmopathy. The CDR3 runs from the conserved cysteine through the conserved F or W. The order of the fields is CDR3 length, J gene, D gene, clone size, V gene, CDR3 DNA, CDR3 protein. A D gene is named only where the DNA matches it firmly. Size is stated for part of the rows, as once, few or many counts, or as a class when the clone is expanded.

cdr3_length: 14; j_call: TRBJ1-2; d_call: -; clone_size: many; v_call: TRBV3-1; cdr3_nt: TGTGCCAGCAGCCAAGCGTCCTCGAGGAATGGCTACACCTTC; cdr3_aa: CASSQASSRNGYTF
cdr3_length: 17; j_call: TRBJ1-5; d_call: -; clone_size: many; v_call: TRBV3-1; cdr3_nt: TGTGCCAGCAGCCAAGATCTTCCCACGTATAGCAATCAGCCCCAGCATTTT; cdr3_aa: CASSQDLPTYSNQPQHF
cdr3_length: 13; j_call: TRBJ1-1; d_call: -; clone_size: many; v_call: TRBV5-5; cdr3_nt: TGTGCCAGCAGCTTCCGGGGGGTAGGTGAAGCTTTCTTT; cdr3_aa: CASSFRGVGEAFF
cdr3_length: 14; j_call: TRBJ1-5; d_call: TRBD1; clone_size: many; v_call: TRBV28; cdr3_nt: TGTGCCAGCAGTTCGACAGGGCTCAATCAGCCCCAGCATTTT; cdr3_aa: CASSSTGLNQPQHF
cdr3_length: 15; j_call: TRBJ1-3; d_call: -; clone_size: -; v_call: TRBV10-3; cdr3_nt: TGTGCCATCAGTGAGGGCATCAGCTCTGGAAACACCATATATTTT; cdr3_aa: CAISEGISSGNTIYF
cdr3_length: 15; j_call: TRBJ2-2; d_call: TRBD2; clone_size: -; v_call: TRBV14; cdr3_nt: TGTGCCAGCAGCCCACGGGGGGCGAACACCGGGGAGCTGTTTTTT; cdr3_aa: CASSPRGANTGELFF
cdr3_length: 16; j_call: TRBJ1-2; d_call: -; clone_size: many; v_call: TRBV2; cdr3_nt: TGTGCCAGCAGTGAATGGCGCTCTCGAGGGGTTTATGGCTACACCTTC; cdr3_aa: CASSEWRSRGVYGYTF
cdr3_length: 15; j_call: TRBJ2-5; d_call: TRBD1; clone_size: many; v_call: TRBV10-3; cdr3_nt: TGTGCCATCAGTTTGACAGGGAAGGCCCAAGAGACCCAGTACTTC; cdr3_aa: CAISLTGKAQETQYF
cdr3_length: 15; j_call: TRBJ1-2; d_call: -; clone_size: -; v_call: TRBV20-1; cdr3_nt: TGCAGTGCTAGAGATCCGGCAGACAATAACTATGACTACACCTTC; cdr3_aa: CSARDPADNNYDYTF
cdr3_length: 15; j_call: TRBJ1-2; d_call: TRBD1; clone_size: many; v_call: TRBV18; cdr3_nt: TGTGCCAGCTCACCTTTGGGACAGGGTCAATATGGCTACACCTTC; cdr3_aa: CASSPLGQGQYGYTF
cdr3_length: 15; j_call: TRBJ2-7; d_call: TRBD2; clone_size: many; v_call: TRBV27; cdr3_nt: TGTGCCAGCAGTTTATCGGGACTAGCAGTTTACGAGCAGTACTTC; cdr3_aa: CASSLSGLAVYEQYF
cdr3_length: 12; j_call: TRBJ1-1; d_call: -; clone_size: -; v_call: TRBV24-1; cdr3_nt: TGTGCCACCAGTTTAGGGGGAAGTGAAGCTTTCTTT; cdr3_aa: CATSLGGSEAFF
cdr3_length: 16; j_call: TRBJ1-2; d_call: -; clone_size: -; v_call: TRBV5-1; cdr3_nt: TGCGCCAGCAGCTTGGTGCCGGGGGGCTTGACCTATGGCTACACCTTC; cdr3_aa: CASSLVPGGLTYGYTF
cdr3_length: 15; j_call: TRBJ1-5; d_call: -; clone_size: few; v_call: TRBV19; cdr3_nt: TGTGCCAGTAGTGGATCCGGGACCCACAATCAGCCCCAGCATTTT; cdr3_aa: CASSGSGTHNQPQHF
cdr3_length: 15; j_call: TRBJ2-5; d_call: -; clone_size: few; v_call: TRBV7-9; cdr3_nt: TGTGCCAGCAGCTTAGCGTTTGAGACAGAAGAGACCCAGTACTTC; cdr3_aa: CASSLAFETEETQYF
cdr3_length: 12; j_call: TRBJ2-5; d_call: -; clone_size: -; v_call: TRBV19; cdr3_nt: TGTGCCAGTAGTGGGGGCTCAGAGACCCAGTACTTC; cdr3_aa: CASSGGSETQYF
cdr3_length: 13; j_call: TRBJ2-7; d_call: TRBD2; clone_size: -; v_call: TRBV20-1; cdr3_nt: TGCAGTGCTCTCAGCGGGGCCTCCTACGAGCAGTACTTC; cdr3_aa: CSALSGASYEQYF
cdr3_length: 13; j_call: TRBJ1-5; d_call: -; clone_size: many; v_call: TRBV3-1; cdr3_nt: TGTGCCAGCAGCCAAGAGCTTTCTCAGCCCCAGCATTTT; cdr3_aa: CASSQELSQPQHF
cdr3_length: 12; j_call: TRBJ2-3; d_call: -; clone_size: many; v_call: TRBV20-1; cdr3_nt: TGCAGTGTAGCGCTCCCGTTGGATACGCAGTATTTT; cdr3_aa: CSVALPLDTQYF
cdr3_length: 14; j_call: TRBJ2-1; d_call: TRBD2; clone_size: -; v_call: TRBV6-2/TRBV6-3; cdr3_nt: TGTGCCAGCAGAGGAGCGGGGGGGGACAATGAGCAGTTCTTC; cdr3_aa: CASRGAGGDNEQFF
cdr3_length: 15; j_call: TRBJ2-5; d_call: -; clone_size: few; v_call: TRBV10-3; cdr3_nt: TGTGCCATCAGGAGGGGTGGAGGGTACCAAGAGACCCAGTACTTC; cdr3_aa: CAIRRGGGYQETQYF
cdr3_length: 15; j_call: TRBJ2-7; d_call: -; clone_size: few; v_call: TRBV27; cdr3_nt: TGTGCCAGCAGTTTACGGTCAGGGACGTGGAACGAGCAGTACTTC; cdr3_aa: CASSLRSGTWNEQYF
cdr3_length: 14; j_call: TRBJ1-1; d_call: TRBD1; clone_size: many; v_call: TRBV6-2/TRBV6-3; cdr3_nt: TGTGCCAGCAGTTACCAGGGACAGTACACTGAAGCTTTCTTT; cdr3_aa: CASSYQGQYTEAFF
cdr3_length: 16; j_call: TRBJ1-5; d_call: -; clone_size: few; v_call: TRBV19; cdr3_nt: TGTGCCAGTAGTATTCGGGGCAGGGCTAGCAATCAGCCCCAGCATTTT; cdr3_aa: CASSIRGRASNQPQHF
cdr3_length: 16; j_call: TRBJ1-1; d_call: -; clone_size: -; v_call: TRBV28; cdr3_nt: TGTGCCAGCAGTTCGGATGGGGGTAGGAGGTACACTGAAGCTTTCTTT; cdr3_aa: CASSSDGGRRYTEAFF
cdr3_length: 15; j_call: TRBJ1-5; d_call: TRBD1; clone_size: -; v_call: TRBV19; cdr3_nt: TGTGCCAGCCGCCCGGGACAGCTTAACAATCAGCCCCAGCATTTT; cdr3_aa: CASRPGQLNNQPQHF
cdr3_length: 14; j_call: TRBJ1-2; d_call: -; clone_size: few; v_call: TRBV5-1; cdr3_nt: TGCGCCAGCAGCTTGGCGGACCCAAGGGATGGCTACACCTTC; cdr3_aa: CASSLADPRDGYTF
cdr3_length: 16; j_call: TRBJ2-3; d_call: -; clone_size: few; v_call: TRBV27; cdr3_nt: TGTGCCAGCAGTTTATCATGGGGAGCCGTGGGAGATACGCAGTATTTT; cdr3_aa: CASSLSWGAVGDTQYF
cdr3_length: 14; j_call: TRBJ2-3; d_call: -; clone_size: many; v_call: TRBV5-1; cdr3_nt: TGCGCCAGCAGCTTGGGGGGGGCAAAGGATACGCAGTATTTT; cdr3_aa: CASSLGGAKDTQYF
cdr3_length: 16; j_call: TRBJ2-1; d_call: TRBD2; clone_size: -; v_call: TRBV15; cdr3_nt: TGTGCCACCAGCAGAGATCCGGGGGGAACCTACAATGAGCAGTTCTTC; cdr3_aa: CATSRDPGGTYNEQFF
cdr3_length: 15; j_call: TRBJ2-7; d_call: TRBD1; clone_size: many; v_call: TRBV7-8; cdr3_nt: TGTGCCAGCAGCCCGTCCAGACAGGGGCCCTACGAGCAGTACTTC; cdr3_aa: CASSPSRQGPYEQYF
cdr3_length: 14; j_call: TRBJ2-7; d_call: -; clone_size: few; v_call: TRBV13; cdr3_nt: TGTGCCAGCAGCTCCACCCAAGGGACCTACGAGCAGTACTTC; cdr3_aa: CASSSTQGTYEQYF
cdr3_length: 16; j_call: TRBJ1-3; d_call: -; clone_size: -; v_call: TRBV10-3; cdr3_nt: TGTGCCATCAGTGAGTCACGCGGAAGAGCTGGAAACACCATATATTTT; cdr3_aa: CAISESRGRAGNTIYF
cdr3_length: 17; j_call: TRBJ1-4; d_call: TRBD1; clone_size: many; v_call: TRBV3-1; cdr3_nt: TGTGCCAGCAGCTTTAATCCGGGACAGGAGGTTAATGAAAAACTGTTTTTT; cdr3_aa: CASSFNPGQEVNEKLFF
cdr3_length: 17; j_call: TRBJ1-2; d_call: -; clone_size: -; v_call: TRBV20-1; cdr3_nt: TGCAGTGCTAGAGATCAGGAGGCCGCAGGGTGGGTCTATGGCTACACCTTC; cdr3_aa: CSARDQEAAGWVYGYTF
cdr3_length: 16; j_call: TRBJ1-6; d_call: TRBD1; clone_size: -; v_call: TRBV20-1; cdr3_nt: TGCAGTGCTACCCCAGGGGGCCCCCCTTATAATTCACCCCTCCACTTT; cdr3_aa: CSATPGGPPYNSPLHF
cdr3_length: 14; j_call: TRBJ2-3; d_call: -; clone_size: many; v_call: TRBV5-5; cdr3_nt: TGTGCCAGCAGCTCCGACGGGTTAATGGATACGCAGTATTTT; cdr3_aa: CASSSDGLMDTQYF
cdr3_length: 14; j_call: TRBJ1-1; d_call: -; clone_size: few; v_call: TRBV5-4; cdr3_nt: TGTGCCAGCAGCTTGGGGGGGATCGACACTGAAGCTTTCTTT; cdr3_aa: CASSLGGIDTEAFF
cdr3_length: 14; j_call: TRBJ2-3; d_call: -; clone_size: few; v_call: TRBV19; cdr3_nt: TGTGCCAGTAGTAAGACTGGGAGCACAGATACGCAGTATTTT; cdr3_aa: CASSKTGSTDTQYF
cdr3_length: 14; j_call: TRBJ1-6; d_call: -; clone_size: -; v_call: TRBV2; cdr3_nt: TGTGCCAGCAGACTGGGGGGGATGGCTTCACCCCTCCACTTT; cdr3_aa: CASRLGGMASPLHF
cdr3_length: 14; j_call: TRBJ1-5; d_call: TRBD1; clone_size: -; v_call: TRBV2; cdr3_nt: TGTGCCAGCAGTGCCCGGGACAGGGTTGGACCCCAGCATTTT; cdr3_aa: CASSARDRVGPQHF
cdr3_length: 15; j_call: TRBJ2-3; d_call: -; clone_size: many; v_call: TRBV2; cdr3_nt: TGTGCCAGCCCGAGGCGGGTGGGATTTGCAGATACGCAGTATTTT; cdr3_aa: CASPRRVGFADTQYF
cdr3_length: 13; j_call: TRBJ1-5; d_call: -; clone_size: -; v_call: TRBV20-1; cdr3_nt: TGCAGTGCTAGAGACAGATTAAATCAGCCCCAGCATTTT; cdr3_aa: CSARDRLNQPQHF